The 29 T cell receptor beta chains in this list originate from one sample, sequenced in a study of OX40 agonist ivuxolimab in advanced cancers. Profiled with immunoSEQ multiplex PCR; TCRdb holds only in-frame clones, not every one. The sample lists roughly 100,000 clones, around 87% seen once, with about 1.5% in the top ten. Specimen: CD4+ or CD8+ T cells sorted from blood, collected in a trial of the OX40 agonist ivuxolimab. The receptors derive from an adult with an advanced solid tumor such as melanoma, head and neck, liver or kidney cancer.

The rearrangement uses TRBV7-8 and TRBJ2-3; 8 bases line up with TRBD2. Germline values: CDR1 SGHVS, CDR2 FQNEAQ. The CDR3 consists of 15 residues. The V and J ends lost 5 bases and 7 bases, in that order; junction bases with no gene match: 11. The CDR3 coding sequence is TGTGCCAGCAGCCAGGCGGGGGGAGGGGGAAATACGCAGTATTTT. Protein sequence: CASSQAGGGGNTQYF.

This clone occurred once. The chain recombines TRBV6-1 with TRBJ1-3, with TRBD1 as a possible D gene (6 bases). V was trimmed by 2 bases and J by 4 bases, leaving 24 bases between them. CDR3 length: 19 amino acids. CDR1 is MNHNS and CDR2 is SASEGT in the germline V gene. CDR3: CASSESVTDSLHLGNTIYF. In nucleotides, the CDR3 is TGTGCCAGCAGTGAATCGGTGACGGACAGCCTACATTTAGGAAACACCATATATTTT.

This chain uses TRBV27 with TRBJ1-2; 12 bases agree with TRBD1. V shed 3 bases and J 7 bases; nucleotides not matched to a gene: 6. CDR3 size: 15 residues. CDR1 MNHEY and CDR2 SMNVEV come from the germline V gene (reference sequence). The CDR3 sequence: CASSFSGQGAGGYTF. DNA of the CDR3: TGTGCCAGCAGTTTTTCGGGACAGGGGGCCGGTGGCTACACCTTC.

CDR3 in amino acids: CASSLSGQHYEQYF. The DNA for the CDR3 is TGCGCCAGCAGCTTGTCTGGACAGCACTACGAGCAGTACTTC. The chain carries TRBV5-1 and TRBJ2-7, with D tentatively TRBD1 (6 bases). CDR3 size: 14 residues. Trimming removed 1 base from V and 3 bases from J, with 11 bases in between. Germline V lookup: CDR1 SGHRS, CDR2 YFSETQ.

V gene TRBV13 combines with J gene TRBJ1-3; D may be TRBD1 (6 bases). Trimming stripped 5 bases from V and 7 bases from J, with 9 bases between. There are 12 residues in the CDR3. Germline V lookup: CDR1 PRHDT, CDR2 FYEKMQ (reference sequence). CDR3 region: CASSLGGNTIYF. The CDR3 region has the DNA TGTGCCAGCAGCCTGGGGGGCAACACCATATATTTT.

This rearrangement joins TRBV19 to TRBJ1-5; tentatively, D is TRBD1 (5 bases). This CDR3 has 17 residues. CDR1 and CDR2 (germline): LNHDA, SQIVND (reference sequence). Trimming shortened V by 7 bases and J by 0 bases, and 19 bases separated the two germline ends. CDR3 DNA sequence: TGTGCCAGTAACGAGGGGCCACCGGATTATAGCAATCAGCCCCAGCATTTT. This gives the protein CASNEGPPDYSNQPQHF.

The V and J genes are TRBV18 and TRBJ2-5; 8 bases fit TRBD2. Germline CDR1 KGHSH, CDR2 LQKENI. V trimming: 3 bases; J trimming: 4 bases; junction bases outside the gene matches: 10. The CDR3 is 16 residues long. The CDR3 region is CASSPVPGGERETQYF. CDR3 nucleotide sequence: TGTGCCAGCTCACCGGTTCCGGGAGGGGAGAGAGAGACCCAGTACTTC. Drawing the rest from reference TRBV18 and TRBJ2-5, the complete variable domain is NAGVMQNPRHLVRRRGQEARLRCSPMKGHSHVYWYRQLPEEGLKFMVYLQKENIIDESGMPKERFSAEFPKEGPSILRIQQVVRGDSAAYFCASSPVPGGERETQYFGPGTRLLVL.

The V and J genes are TRBV7-2 and TRBJ2-3; maybe TRBD2 (6 bases). The CDR3 length is 14 residues. Per the germline V gene, CDR1 is SGHTA and CDR2 is FQGNSA. Trimming shortened V by 2 bases and J by 3 bases, and 9 bases separated the two germline ends. The CDR3 DNA follows: TGTGCCAGCAGCTTACTGGAGGGGACAGATACGCAGTATTTT. Encoded protein: CASSLLEGTDTQYF.

This rearrangement joins TRBV4-1 to TRBJ2-2; D is undetermined. Germline CDR1 reads MGHRA; CDR2 reads YSYEKL. CDR3 size: 17 residues. V lost 4 bases, J lost 0 bases, and 15 bases lay in between. The CDR3 sequence: CASSRSSALANTGELFF. CDR3 DNA sequence: TGCGCCAGCAGCCGCTCAAGCGCACTCGCGAACACCGGGGAGCTGTTTTTT.

The gene calls are TRBV6-5 and TRBJ2-7; TRBD1 might be the D (6 bases). The CDR3 spans 12 residues. Germline CDR1 and CDR2: MNHEY and SVGAGI. The V gene lost 6 bases and the J gene lost 4 bases, with 10 bases spanning the gap. Here the CDR3 reads CASSDQGYEQYF. The CDR3, as DNA: TGTGCCAGCAGCGACCAGGGGTACGAGCAGTACTTC.

V gene TRBV18 combines with J gene TRBJ1-6; no firm D call. The CDR3 loop spans 13 amino acids. V was clipped by 5 bases and J by 10 bases, with 12 bases between them. CDR1 and CDR2 from the germline V gene are KGHSH and LQKENI. The CDR3 DNA reads TGTGCCAGCTCATCGGACCGTGAGTCACCCCTCCACTTT. This gives the protein CASSSDRESPLHF.

This clone occurred once. The rearrangement joins TRBV21-1 to TRBJ1-4. TRBV21-1 is a recognized pseudogene. The CDR3 totals 14 residues. CDR3 DNA: TGTGCCAGCAGCGTGAGGGGGGGCAATGAAAAACTGTTTTTT. Its protein is CASSVRGGNEKLFF.

Here the CDR3 DNA reads TGTGCCAGCAGCTTAGGCTCGGGCCGGGCCGAGCAGTACTTC. Its translation: CASSLGSGRAEQYF. V usage is TRBV7-2 and J usage is TRBJ2-7; D not resolved. Per germline, CDR1 SGHTA and CDR2 FQGNSA. The CDR3 has 14 residues. V was shortened by 1 base and J by 6 bases, with 13 bases between the two germline ends.

V gene TRBV5-4 combines with J gene TRBJ1-1; D call uncertain. CDR3 length equals 13 residues. Germline V gene lookup returns CDR1 SGHNT and CDR2 YYREEE (reference sequence). Trimming pared 1 base from V and 1 base from J, leaving 5 bases between. CDR3 nucleotides: TGTGCCAGCAGCTTGACAGCGAACACTGAAGCTTTCTTT. Translated: CASSLTANTEAFF.

The V gene is TRBV19, the J gene TRBJ2-5, with unresolved D. CDR1 and CDR2 (germline): LNHDA, SQIVND (reference sequence). The CDR3 sequence is 13 residues long. The V end lost 6 bases, the J end lost 5 bases, and 13 bases lay between the germline ends. This CDR3 is CASSQGNLETQYF. The CDR3 DNA reads TGTGCCAGTAGCCAAGGGAATTTGGAGACCCAGTACTTC.

The J gene is TRBJ2-1, the V gene TRBV4-3; D not certain. Germline loops: CDR1 LGHNA, CDR2 YSLEER. The CDR3 spans 16 residues. Trimming took 1 base from V and 1 from J, leaving 11 bases between them. CDR3 nucleotides: TGCGCCAGCAGCCAAGTGGACCTGGTTTCCTACAATGAGCAGTTCTTC. Protein product: CASSQVDLVSYNEQFF.

V usage is TRBV7-2 and J usage is TRBJ2-3; 9 nucleotides align to TRBD2. Germline V lookup: CDR1 SGHTA, CDR2 FQGNSA. Trimming removed 4 bases from V and 2 bases from J; junction bases left unmatched: 13. The CDR3 length is 18 residues. The CDR3, as DNA: TGTGCCAGCAGCTCCCGAGGTAGCGGGGGTCTAATCACAGATACGCAGTATTTT. It specifies CASSSRGSGGLITDTQYF.

This clone was counted many times. V is TRBV19 and J is TRBJ2-1, with 8 bases fitting TRBD2. V shed 1 base and J 5 bases; nucleotides not matched to a gene: 13. CDR1 and CDR2 from the germline V gene are LNHDA and SQIVND (reference sequence). The CDR3 has 18 residues. The CDR3 here is CASSIGGGQAGVDNEQFF. The CDR3 DNA is TGTGCCAGTAGTATAGGAGGAGGACAAGCGGGGGTAGACAATGAGCAGTTCTTC.

The count of this clone is one. The chain combines TRBV18 with TRBJ1-1, with TRBD1 identical over 7 bases. The CDR3 is 15 amino acids. Trimming cost V 1 base and J 1 base; bases outside gene matches: 3. Germline assignment: CDR1 KGHSH and CDR2 LQKENI. The CDR3, as DNA: TGTGCCAGCTCACCACAGGGGGCAGAGAACACTGAAGCTTTCTTT. Protein sequence: CASSPQGAENTEAFF.

V is TRBV11-3 and J is TRBJ2-2, with 7 bases aligning to TRBD1. Trimming at V came to 3 bases and at J to 4 bases, leaving 5 bases not matched to a gene. Germline-derived CDR1 and CDR2 are SGHNT and YENEEA. The CDR3 runs to 15 residues. CDR3 region: CASSLAQGSTGELFF. The CDR3, as DNA: TGTGCCAGCAGCTTGGCACAGGGGAGCACCGGGGAGCTGTTTTTT.

The chain couples TRBV7-9 to TRBJ1-1, with D unresolved. The CDR3 spans 15 residues. Germline CDR1 is SEHNR and CDR2 is FQNEAQ (reference sequence). V shed 1 base and J shed 0 bases, with 9 bases lying between them. The CDR3 DNA reads as TGTGCCAGCAGCTTAGTTCCGGGATTGAACACTGAAGCTTTCTTT. Translating it yields CASSLVPGLNTEAFF.

The chain has TRBV2 and TRBJ2-5; 7 bases align to TRBD1. Trimming removed 6 bases from V and 1 base from J; junction bases left unmatched: 8. The CDR3 runs 15 residues. Germline V lookup: CDR1 SNHLY, CDR2 FYNNEI. The CDR3 is CASSRGTDLQETQYF. The DNA of the CDR3 is TGTGCCAGCAGCCGAGGGACAGACCTCCAAGAGACCCAGTACTTC. Full variable domain (rest looked up from reference TRBV2 and TRBJ2-5): EPEVTQTPSHQVTQMGQEVILRCVPISNHLYFYWYRQILGQKVEFLVSFYNNEISEKSEIFDDQFSVERPDGSNFTLKIRSTKLEDSAMYFCASSRGTDLQETQYFGPGTRLLVL.

This chain links TRBV4-1 with TRBJ1-2; the D is unclear. The CDR3 has 15 residues. CDR1 MGHRA and CDR2 YSYEKL come from the germline V gene. Trimming removed 1 base from V and 2 bases from J, with 11 bases in between. CDR3 residues: CASSQGAAPNYGYTF. DNA of the CDR3: TGCGCCAGCAGCCAAGGGGCAGCTCCCAACTATGGCTACACCTTC.

CDR3 nucleotides: TGTGCCAGCAGCATGGGACAGTCTGAGGGGGAAAAACTGTTTTTT. Its translation is CASSMGQSEGEKLFF. The V call is TRBV9, the J call TRBJ1-4, with TRBD1 matching over 7 bases. V was clipped by 4 bases and J by 8 bases; unmatched bases: 11. Germline CDR1 SGDLS, CDR2 YYNGEE. The CDR3 has 15 residues.

This sequence joins TRBV5-1 and TRBJ2-5, with TRBD2 as a possible D gene (7 bases). V shed 1 base and J shed 1 base, with 11 bases lying between them. This CDR3 comprises 15 residues. Germline values: CDR1 SGHRS, CDR2 YFSETQ. The CDR3 DNA sequence: TGCGCCAGCAGCTTGATCGGGGGGCCCCAAGAGACCCAGTACTTC. As protein: CASSLIGGPQETQYF. The variable domain in full, completed from reference TRBV5-1 and TRBJ2-5, reads KAGVTQTPRYLIKTRGQQVTLSCSPISGHRSVSWYQQTPGQGLQFLFEYFSETQRNKGNFPGRFSGRQFSNSRSEMNVSTLELGDSALYLCASSLIGGPQETQYFGPGTRLLVL.

This sequence joins TRBV18 and TRBJ1-1, with TRBD1 matching 9 bases. The junction had 7 bases not matched to a gene; V was cut back by 4 bases and J by 10 bases. The germline V gene has CDR1 KGHSH and CDR2 LQKENI. This CDR3 has 13 residues. The CDR3 here is CASSQGQGEGAFF. The CDR3 nucleotides read TGTGCCAGCTCACAGGGACAGGGTGAAGGAGCTTTCTTT.

This chain uses TRBV5-1 with TRBJ2-7, with a possible D match to TRBD2 (6 bases). This CDR3 is 14 amino acids long. Trimming left V 4 bases short and J 9 bases short, with 20 bases between. The germline V gene encodes CDR1 SGHRS and CDR2 YFSETQ. CDR3 region: CASSRDRYSEGQYF. CDR3 coding DNA: TGCGCCAGCAGCCGGGACCGGTACTCGGAGGGGCAGTACTTC.

The rearrangement uses TRBV7-9 and TRBJ2-4, with D tentatively TRBD2 (5 bases). Germline V gives CDR1 SEHNR, CDR2 FQNEAQ (reference sequence). The CDR3 sequence is 15 residues long. V was pared by 7 bases and J by 6 bases, with 19 bases between. As DNA, the CDR3 is TGTGCCAGCACCCATCCCGCAGAGGGAGTAAACATTCAGTACTTC. As protein: CASTHPAEGVNIQYF.

The chain carries TRBV7-2 and TRBJ1-4; 7 bases are shared with TRBD1. Germline V gives CDR1 SGHTA, CDR2 FQGNSA. The CDR3 contains 14 residues. The junction had 5 bases not matched to a gene; V was cut back by 5 bases and J by 5 bases. CDR3 sequence reads: CASSPTGSNEKLFF. The CDR3 DNA reads TGTGCCAGCAGCCCGACAGGGTCCAATGAAAAACTGTTTTTT. The full variable domain, completed using reference TRBV7-2 and TRBJ1-4, is GAGVSQSPSNKVTEKGKDVELRCDPISGHTALYWYRQSLGQGLEFLIYFQGNSAPDKSGLPSDRFSAERTGGSVSTLTIQRTQQEDSAVYLCASSPTGSNEKLFFGSGTQLSVL.